One sample yielded the 19 T cell receptor beta chains listed below, sequenced in a study of T cells in Graves' hyperthyroidism and ophthalmopathy. RNA transcripts yielded amplified TCR beta CDR3 regions. HTBI primers drove first-round RT-PCR of the TCR CDR3. Each CDR3 protein gets one entry after TCRdb re-called the multiplex PCR reads with MiXCR. Of approximately 500,000 distinct CDR3 sequences listed, roughly 46% are singletons. Source material: peripheral blood or thyroid tissue (not recorded which). Receptors were obtained from a woman between 18 and 29 years old with Graves' hyperthyroidism.

The genes are TRBV27 and TRBJ2-7, with 10 bases that match TRBD1. Germline V gene data show CDR1 as MNHEY and CDR2 as SMNVEV (reference sequence). J lost 7 bases, V lost 5 bases, and 8 bases had no gene match. This CDR3 has 14 residues. This CDR3 is CASSTTGGAGEQYF. The CDR3 bases are TGTGCCAGCAGTACGACAGGGGGCGCGGGGGAGCAGTACTTC.

Details on this clonotype: Given a much more abundant clone one base away, this may be a read error. J is TRBJ1-2 and V is TRBV2; 9 bases match TRBD1. CDR1 is SNHLY and CDR2 is FYNNEI in the germline V gene. The CDR3 is 14 amino acids. CDR3 sequence (DNA): TGTACCAGCAGAGAGGACAGGGGCAACTATGGCTACACCTTC. It specifies CTSREDRGNYGYTF.

In this sample, this clonotype turned up many times. The chain recombines TRBV2 with TRBJ2-7; TRBD2 aligns across 15 bases. Germline CDR1 is SNHLY and CDR2 is FYNNEI. V trimming: 6 bases; J trimming: 7 bases; junction bases outside the gene matches: 4. The CDR3 contains 14 residues. The DNA of the CDR3 is TGTGCCAGCAGCGGGGGACTAGCGGGAGGAGAGCAGTACTTC. As protein: CASSGGLAGGEQYF. Looking up the rest from reference TRBV2 and TRBJ2-7 gives the full variable domain: EPEVTQTPSHQVTQMGQEVILRCVPISNHLYFYWYRQILGQKVEFLVSFYNNEISEKSEIFDDQFSVERPDGSNFTLKIRSTKLEDSAMYFCASSGGLAGGEQYFGPGTRLTVT.

The genes are TRBV29-1 and TRBJ1-1; the D gene is possibly TRBD1 (6 bases). The CDR3 is 13 amino acids. V lost 8 bases and J 3 bases, leaving 16 bases between the germline ends. From germline, CDR1 is SQVTM and CDR2 ANQGSEA. The CDR3 region is CSSEDRRDTEAFF. Here the CDR3 DNA reads TGCAGCAGTGAAGACAGGAGGGACACTGAAGCTTTCTTT. Complete variable domain (other parts from reference TRBV29-1 and TRBJ1-1): SAVISQKPSRDICQRGTSLTIQCQVDSQVTMMFWYRQQPGQSLTLIATANQGSEATYESGFVIDKFPISRPNLTFSTLTVSNMSPEDSSIYLCSSEDRRDTEAFFGQGTRLTVV.

The rearrangement links TRBV2 to TRBJ2-7; either TRBD1 or TRBD2 may supply D (5 bases each). CDR3 length: 16 residues. V was clipped by 4 bases and J by 1 base, with 17 bases between them. Germline V gene lookup returns CDR1 SNHLY and CDR2 FYNNEI. CDR3 sequence (DNA): TGTGCCAGCAGTGCTTACCTGGGGGACCATTCCTACGAGCAGTACTTC. This codes for CASSAYLGDHSYEQYF.

The chain combines TRBV11-2 with TRBJ1-1; 11 bases agree with TRBD1. Germline trimming cut 5 bases from V and 10 bases from J; bases unmatched to any gene: 9. This CDR3 comprises 14 residues. In germline, CDR1 is SGHAT, CDR2 FQNNGV. The CDR3 DNA follows: TGTGCCAGCAGCCAAATTGGGGACAGGGGGAGAGCTTTCTTT. It is translated as CASSQIGDRGRAFF.

This chain links TRBV10-3 with TRBJ1-2, with D maybe TRBD1 (5 bases). CDR1 and CDR2 from the germline V gene are ENHRY and SYGVKD. CDR3 length equals 14 residues. V was shortened by 4 bases and J by 2 bases, with 11 bases between the two germline ends. The CDR3 DNA reads TGTGCCATCAGTGCTGGTTCAGGGAACTATGGCTACACCTTC. This gives the protein CAISAGSGNYGYTF.

About this clonotype: A clone one base away is much larger, so this may be a read error. The chain is built from TRBV5-1 and TRBJ1-3; maybe TRBD1 (5 bases). The CDR3 is 16 residues long. Germline V lookup: CDR1 SGHRS, CDR2 YFSETQ. The CDR3 spells CASSLVQGSTGDTIYF. In DNA form, the CDR3 reads TGCGCCAGCAGCTTGGTCCAGGGTTCGACTGGAGACACCATATATTTT.

This clonotype was seen ten or more times. The V gene is TRBV12-5, the J gene TRBJ2-6, with 7 bases lining up with TRBD1. The CDR3 is made up of 16 amino acids. CDR1 and CDR2 (germline): LGHNT, FRNRAP. The V segment lost 6 bases and the J segment 0 bases; nucleotides outside the gene matches: 5. CDR3 sequence (DNA): TGTGCTAGTGGCCAGGGGACAGACTCTGGGGCCAACGTCCTGACTTTC. It encodes CASGQGTDSGANVLTF.

On this clonotype: The junction departs from germline at one end; a sequencing error may be responsible. The genes are TRBV29-1 and TRBJ2-2, with TRBD2 identical over 11 bases. Germline lookup yields CDR1 SQVTM and CDR2 ANQGSEA. The CDR3 runs to 17 residues. CDR3 sequence reads: CSVEDGSGRENTGELSW. CDR3 nucleotides: TGCAGCGTTGAAGATGGTAGCGGGAGGGAGAACACCGGGGAGCTGTCTTGG.

This clonotype showed up many times. The chain has TRBV7-2 and TRBJ2-7, with D perhaps TRBD2 (5 bases). Trimming took off 2 bases at V and 3 bases at J, with 14 bases between the two ends. The CDR3 length is 15 residues. From germline, CDR1 is SGHTA and CDR2 FQGNSA. The CDR3, as DNA: TGTGCCAGCAGCTTAACGGGCGGGCAGTACTACGAGCAGTACTTC. This codes for CASSLTGGQYYEQYF.

This clonotype was detected ten times or more. The rearrangement links TRBV10-3 to TRBJ1-2, with 8 positions matching TRBD1. Germline loops: CDR1 ENHRY, CDR2 SYGVKD. This CDR3 contains 15 residues. Trimming removed 3 bases from V and 4 bases from J; junction bases left unmatched: 7. For the CDR3, the DNA is TGTGCCATCAGTGACGGAGGACAGGGACCCTATGGCTACACCTTC. Translated, it gives CAISDGGQGPYGYTF.

The chain recombines TRBV7-3 with TRBJ2-2; tentative D call: TRBD1 (5 bases). The CDR3 length is 14 residues. Germline CDR1 SGHTA, CDR2 FQGTGA. Between the trimmed V and J ends, which lost 8 bases and 7 bases, there was a span of 17 bases. Written as DNA, the CDR3 is TGTGCCAGCGGCCCAGCCTGGGGCAGCGGGGAGCTGTTTTTT. Amino acids: CASGPAWGSGELFF.

In this sample, this clonotype turned up a few times. The rearrangement uses TRBV6-2 or TRBV6-3 and TRBJ2-7, with D unclear. Germline CDR1 is MNHEY and CDR2 is SVGEGT. V was shortened by 3 bases and J by 1 base, with 7 bases between the two germline ends. There are 13 residues in the CDR3. The CDR3 DNA reads as TGTGCCAGCAGTTATCTAGGATCCTACGAGCAGTACTTC. Translating gives CASSYLGSYEQYF.

The table lists this clonotype with many counts. The chain is built from TRBV6-7 and TRBJ2-7; D uncertain. TRBV6-7 is given ORF status, its function remaining uncertain. The CDR3 runs to 13 residues. Between the trimmed V and J ends, which lost 6 bases and 0 bases, there was a span of 9 bases. The CDR3: CASRTRISYEQYF. DNA for the CDR3: TGTGCCAGCAGGACAAGAATCTCCTACGAGCAGTACTTC.

This clonotype showed up many times. This chain uses TRBV5-8 with TRBJ2-5; D possibly corresponds to TRBD1 (6 bases). This CDR3 has 14 amino acids. V was clipped by 3 bases and J by 1 base, with 10 bases between them. Germline V gene data show CDR1 as SGHTS and CDR2 as YDEGEE. The CDR3 DNA reads as TGTGCCAGCAGCTCCAGACAGGTCCAAGAGACCCAGTACTTC. Residues: CASSSRQVQETQYF.

This clonotype has at least ten counts. The chain recombines TRBV7-8 with TRBJ1-1, with D possibly being TRBD1 (5 bases). Germline values: CDR1 SGHVS, CDR2 FQNEAQ. This CDR3 has 15 amino acids. V lost 5 bases, J lost 3 bases, and 16 bases lay in between. In nucleotides, the CDR3 is TGTGCCAGCAGCCCCGAGCGAGAAGGGGACACTGAAGCTTTCTTT. Translation: CASSPEREGDTEAFF.

Worth noting for this clonotype: A read error is possible here, since a much larger clone lies one base away. The rearrangement joins TRBV7-9 to TRBJ1-1, with no clear D. Germline values: CDR1 SEHNR, CDR2 FQNEAQ (reference sequence). Trimming pared 6 bases from V and 3 bases from J, leaving 8 bases between. This CDR3 region has 12 residues. In nucleotides, the CDR3 is TGTGCCAGCAGGCGTCGGGACACTGAAGCTTTCTTT. Translating it yields CASRRRDTEAFF.

The J gene is TRBJ2-2, the V gene TRBV7-9; TRBD1 aligns across 10 bases. The DNA end favors TRBJ1-1, so the J call may be wrong. The CDR3 is made up of 14 amino acids. Germline lookup yields CDR1 SEHNR and CDR2 FQNEAQ (reference sequence). CDR3 protein: CASPIPGQGTEAFF. The CDR3 DNA follows: TGTGCCAGCCCAATACCGGGACAGGGGACTGAAGCTTTCTTT.